Listed below are T cell receptor beta chains from one sample, sequenced in a study of blood T cell repertoires in COVID-19. Sequencing used immunoSEQ multiplex PCR; TCRdb keeps in-frame clones, though not all of them. Among some 70,000 clones, 70% to 90% were seen once, and the ten largest hold 1.4%. The sequenced sample was peripheral blood. All receptors come from a woman aged 60-75 years with acute or convalescent COVID-19. The CDR3 runs from the conserved cysteine through the conserved F or W. The order of the fields is J gene, D gene, clone size, V gene, CDR3 protein, CDR3 DNA. The D gene is left open where the match is weak. Expanded clones get a size class; other rows say once, few or many, or leave the size out.

j_call: TRBJ1-2; d_call: -; clone_size: -; v_call: TRBV25-1; cdr3_aa: CASSANLVAYGYTF; cdr3_nt: TGTGCCAGCAGTGCCAATCTCGTGGCCTATGGCTACACCTTC
j_call: TRBJ2-7; d_call: TRBD2; clone_size: -; v_call: TRBV6-5; cdr3_aa: CASRGTSGIGEQYF; cdr3_nt: TGTGCCAGCAGGGGGACTAGCGGGATCGGGGAGCAGTACTTC
j_call: TRBJ1-5; d_call: -; clone_size: -; v_call: TRBV2; cdr3_aa: CASSGGRGSNQPQHF; cdr3_nt: TGTGCCAGCAGTGGCGGGCGCGGGAGCAATCAGCCCCAGCATTTT
j_call: TRBJ1-4; d_call: TRBD1; clone_size: -; v_call: TRBV9; cdr3_aa: CASSALDRGYEKLFF; cdr3_nt: TGTGCCAGCAGCGCCTTGGACAGGGGTTATGAAAAACTGTTTTTT
j_call: TRBJ2-7; d_call: -; clone_size: few; v_call: TRBV4-1; cdr3_aa: CASSQGLRGINSYEQYF; cdr3_nt: TGCGCCAGCAGCCAAGGTTTAAGAGGGATTAACTCCTACGAGCAGTACTTC
j_call: TRBJ1-3; d_call: -; clone_size: once; v_call: TRBV7-2; cdr3_aa: CASSRVRGFSGNTIYF; cdr3_nt: TGTGCCAGCAGCCGCGTGCGGGGGTTCTCTGGAAACACCATATATTTT
j_call: TRBJ2-2; d_call: TRBD2; clone_size: -; v_call: TRBV14; cdr3_aa: CASSPMNPQSSGRPNTGELFF; cdr3_nt: TGTGCCAGCAGCCCTATGAACCCGCAGTCTAGCGGGAGACCGAACACCGGGGAGCTGTTTTTT
j_call: TRBJ1-3; d_call: -; clone_size: -; v_call: TRBV5-1; cdr3_aa: CASSLQGFGNTIYF; cdr3_nt: TGCGCCAGCAGCTTACAGGGTTTTGGAAACACCATATATTTT
j_call: TRBJ2-1; d_call: -; clone_size: -; v_call: TRBV3-1/TRBV3-2; cdr3_aa: CASSQDGATRVNEQFF; cdr3_nt: TGTGCCAGCAGCCAAGATGGGGCCACCAGGGTTAATGAGCAGTTCTTC
j_call: TRBJ2-3; d_call: TRBD1; clone_size: -; v_call: TRBV5-1; cdr3_aa: CASSLEGGVTTQYF; cdr3_nt: TGCGCCAGCAGCTTGGAAGGGGGCGTCACTACGCAGTATTTT
j_call: TRBJ1-2; d_call: TRBD1; clone_size: -; v_call: TRBV5-4; cdr3_aa: CASSLPTGTGGWAGYTF; cdr3_nt: TGTGCCAGCAGCTTGCCTACCGGGACAGGGGGCTGGGCTGGCTACACCTTC
j_call: TRBJ1-1; d_call: -; clone_size: -; v_call: TRBV9; cdr3_aa: CASSSTTGNTEAFF; cdr3_nt: TGTGCCAGCAGCTCGACAACAGGGAACACTGAAGCTTTCTTT
j_call: TRBJ2-3; d_call: TRBD2; clone_size: -; v_call: TRBV27; cdr3_aa: CASSQIAGVPTDTQYF; cdr3_nt: TGTGCCAGCAGTCAGATAGCGGGGGTGCCCACAGATACGCAGTATTTT
j_call: TRBJ2-7; d_call: TRBD1; clone_size: -; v_call: TRBV28; cdr3_aa: CASNLPTGSAYEQYF; cdr3_nt: TGTGCCAGCAATTTACCGACAGGGTCTGCCTACGAGCAGTACTTC
j_call: TRBJ2-1; d_call: TRBD2; clone_size: -; v_call: TRBV5-1; cdr3_aa: CASSLLGTNRYNEQFF; cdr3_nt: TGCGCCAGCAGCTTACTCGGGACTAACCGCTACAATGAGCAGTTCTTC
j_call: TRBJ1-2; d_call: -; clone_size: -; v_call: TRBV7-9; cdr3_aa: CASSPVERARGYGYTF; cdr3_nt: TGTGCCAGCAGCCCAGTGGAGAGGGCGCGCGGCTATGGCTACACCTTC
j_call: TRBJ1-2; d_call: TRBD1; clone_size: -; v_call: TRBV5-5; cdr3_aa: CASSSRGTDYGYTF; cdr3_nt: TGTGCCAGCAGCTCCAGGGGGACAGACTATGGCTACACCTTC
j_call: TRBJ1-6; d_call: TRBD1; clone_size: -; v_call: TRBV28; cdr3_aa: CASSSNRGWGSPLHF; cdr3_nt: TGTGCCAGCAGTTCCAACAGGGGTTGGGGTTCACCCCTCCACTTT
j_call: TRBJ2-7; d_call: TRBD2; clone_size: once; v_call: TRBV18; cdr3_aa: CASSPRAGRSQEQYF; cdr3_nt: TGTGCCAGCTCCCCAAGAGCGGGGAGATCGCAGGAGCAGTACTTC
j_call: TRBJ2-5; d_call: -; clone_size: few; v_call: TRBV9; cdr3_aa: CASSVAGMGSETQYF; cdr3_nt: TGTGCCAGCAGCGTAGCAGGGATGGGATCTGAGACCCAGTACTTC
j_call: TRBJ1-2; d_call: TRBD1; clone_size: -; v_call: TRBV30; cdr3_aa: CAWNRGLVYGYTF; cdr3_nt: TGTGCCTGGAACAGGGGGCTAGTCTATGGCTACACCTTC
j_call: TRBJ1-1; d_call: -; clone_size: -; v_call: TRBV27; cdr3_aa: CASSRSGERAFF; cdr3_nt: TGTGCCAGCAGTAGATCAGGGGAAAGGGCTTTCTTT
j_call: TRBJ1-5; d_call: -; clone_size: -; v_call: TRBV30; cdr3_aa: CAWSGGTKHQPQHF; cdr3_nt: TGTGCCTGGAGTGGAGGCACCAAACACCAGCCCCAGCATTTT
j_call: TRBJ2-1; d_call: -; clone_size: -; v_call: TRBV30; cdr3_aa: CAWSTDNEQFF; cdr3_nt: TGTGCCTGGAGTACGGACAATGAGCAGTTCTTC
j_call: TRBJ2-1; d_call: TRBD1; clone_size: -; v_call: TRBV5-8; cdr3_aa: CASSWTGTGAPRNEQFF; cdr3_nt: TGTGCCAGCAGCTGGACCGGGACAGGGGCCCCTCGCAATGAGCAGTTCTTC
j_call: TRBJ2-2; d_call: -; clone_size: -; v_call: TRBV5-6; cdr3_aa: CASSLIQVGTGELFF; cdr3_nt: TGTGCCAGCAGCCTGATACAGGTGGGCACCGGGGAGCTGTTTTTT
j_call: TRBJ1-5; d_call: TRBD1; clone_size: -; v_call: TRBV27; cdr3_aa: CASRRGQGGNQPQHF; cdr3_nt: TGTGCCAGCAGACGTGGACAGGGAGGCAATCAGCCCCAGCATTTT
j_call: TRBJ1-1; d_call: -; clone_size: -; v_call: TRBV7-9; cdr3_aa: CASSFKLSRTEAFF; cdr3_nt: TGTGCCAGCAGCTTTAAGCTTAGCCGGACTGAAGCTTTCTTT
j_call: TRBJ2-3; d_call: -; clone_size: -; v_call: TRBV5-8; cdr3_aa: CASSGLNTDTQYF; cdr3_nt: TGTGCCAGCAGCGGACTCAACACAGATACGCAGTATTTT
j_call: TRBJ1-2; d_call: -; clone_size: -; v_call: TRBV30; cdr3_aa: CAGGFRGLSNYGYTF; cdr3_nt: TGTGCGGGCGGCTTTAGGGGGTTGTCTAACTATGGCTACACCTTC
j_call: TRBJ2-2; d_call: TRBD1; clone_size: -; v_call: TRBV7-3; cdr3_aa: CASSLMQGARTGELFF; cdr3_nt: TGTGCCAGCAGCTTAATGCAGGGGGCGAGAACCGGGGAGCTGTTTTTT
j_call: TRBJ2-1; d_call: TRBD2; clone_size: -; v_call: TRBV2; cdr3_aa: CASRSSGLAGGPYNEQFF; cdr3_nt: TGTGCCAGCAGATCTTCGGGACTAGCGGGAGGTCCCTACAATGAGCAGTTCTTC
j_call: TRBJ1-1; d_call: -; clone_size: -; v_call: TRBV11-2; cdr3_aa: CASSIQNTGNTEAFF; cdr3_nt: TGTGCCAGCAGCATACAAAACACAGGGAACACTGAAGCTTTCTTT
j_call: TRBJ1-1; d_call: TRBD1; clone_size: -; v_call: TRBV5-1; cdr3_aa: CASSFLPPGQGASEAFF; cdr3_nt: TGCGCCAGCAGCTTTTTACCACCGGGACAGGGGGCCTCTGAAGCTTTCTTT
j_call: TRBJ1-1; d_call: TRBD1; clone_size: -; v_call: TRBV7-3; cdr3_aa: CASSPTGDTEAFF; cdr3_nt: TGTGCCAGCAGCCCGACAGGGGACACTGAAGCTTTCTTT
j_call: TRBJ2-3; d_call: TRBD2; clone_size: -; v_call: TRBV5-1; cdr3_aa: CASSLLAGKTDTQYF; cdr3_nt: TGCGCCAGCAGCTTACTAGCGGGGAAGACAGATACGCAGTATTTT
j_call: TRBJ2-7; d_call: TRBD2; clone_size: -; v_call: TRBV4-2; cdr3_aa: CASSPGAGGGSYEQYF; cdr3_nt: TGTGCCAGCAGCCCTGGGGCCGGCGGGGGATCCTACGAGCAGTACTTC
j_call: TRBJ2-7; d_call: TRBD2; clone_size: -; v_call: TRBV5-1; cdr3_aa: CASTPSPSGVSYEQYF; cdr3_nt: TGCGCCAGCACCCCATCCCCTAGCGGGGTCTCCTACGAGCAGTACTTC
j_call: TRBJ2-5; d_call: TRBD1; clone_size: -; v_call: TRBV7-8; cdr3_aa: CASSFGTVRQETQYF; cdr3_nt: TGTGCCAGCAGCTTTGGGACAGTACGCCAAGAGACCCAGTACTTC
j_call: TRBJ2-7; d_call: TRBD2; clone_size: -; v_call: TRBV7-9; cdr3_aa: CASSPGTSVEQYF; cdr3_nt: TGTGCCAGCAGCCCCGGCACTAGCGTCGAGCAGTACTTC
j_call: TRBJ1-5; d_call: TRBD1; clone_size: -; v_call: TRBV4-1; cdr3_aa: CASSPDRDRGPVSNQPQHF; cdr3_nt: TGCGCCAGCAGCCCAGATAGGGACAGGGGGCCCGTAAGCAATCAGCCCCAGCATTTT
j_call: TRBJ1-2; d_call: -; clone_size: -; v_call: TRBV5-8; cdr3_aa: CASSHATGSYGYTF; cdr3_nt: TGTGCCAGCAGCCACGCCACCGGGAGCTATGGCTACACCTTC
j_call: TRBJ2-7; d_call: -; clone_size: -; v_call: TRBV5-6; cdr3_aa: CASSLINYEQYF; cdr3_nt: TGTGCCAGCAGCTTGATAAACTACGAGCAGTACTTC
j_call: TRBJ2-7; d_call: -; clone_size: -; v_call: TRBV6-1; cdr3_aa: CASSEGISGEQYF; cdr3_nt: TGTGCCAGCAGTGAAGGGATTAGCGGCGAGCAGTACTTC
j_call: TRBJ1-6; d_call: TRBD1; clone_size: -; v_call: TRBV2; cdr3_aa: CASTMAGGRSPLHF; cdr3_nt: TGTGCCAGCACAATGGCAGGGGGTCGTTCACCCCTCCACTTT
j_call: TRBJ2-1; d_call: TRBD1; clone_size: -; v_call: TRBV24-1; cdr3_aa: CATSDADRGRIDEQFF; cdr3_nt: TGTGCCACCAGTGATGCCGACAGGGGGCGCATCGATGAGCAGTTCTTC
j_call: TRBJ2-1; d_call: TRBD2; clone_size: -; v_call: TRBV2; cdr3_aa: CASSEAVGLAAPPKQFF; cdr3_nt: TGTGCCAGCAGTGAAGCTGTGGGACTAGCGGCACCCCCCAAGCAGTTCTTC
j_call: TRBJ1-5; d_call: -; clone_size: -; v_call: TRBV16; cdr3_aa: CASSLQSQPQHF; cdr3_nt: TGTGCCAGCAGCCTGCAAAGCCAGCCCCAGCATTTT
j_call: TRBJ1-3; d_call: -; clone_size: -; v_call: TRBV11-3; cdr3_aa: CASSLVAPGLQGGNTIYF; cdr3_nt: TGTGCCAGCAGCTTAGTCGCCCCAGGTCTCCAGGGCGGAAACACCATATATTTT
j_call: TRBJ2-6; d_call: -; clone_size: -; v_call: TRBV6-6; cdr3_aa: CASTQAISGANVLTF; cdr3_nt: TGTGCCAGCACCCAGGCGATCTCTGGGGCCAACGTCCTGACTTTC